This T cell receptor beta chain was obtained from a study of blood T cells in healthy people across ages. V dropped 6 bases and J dropped 4 bases, with 17 bases sitting between them. The germline CDR1 and CDR2 sequences are MNHEY and SVGAGI. The CDR3 extends over 15 amino acids. It was with a sample-barcoded 5' primer and a J-beta primer mix that a second PCR of about 6 to 11 cycles was run. MiXCR, applied by TCRdb to the 5' RACE reads, yields one record per CDR3 protein. The data contain about 1.1 million distinct CDR3 sequences, 30% to 40% of them singletons. Donors each provided about 9.5 milliliters of peripheral blood.

This TCR was recovered from a young man in good health. Sequenced sample: blood. J is TRBJ2-3 and V is TRBV6-5, with D possibly being TRBD1 (6 bases). CDR3 loop: CASRTDRLGSDTQYF. CDR3 in DNA: TGTGCCAGCAGAACCGACAGGTTAGGCTCAGATACGCAGTATTTT.